This TCR beta chain emerged from a study of identical twins. This clonotype occurred a few times. What it binds is not known. TCRdb independently ran MiXCR on the 5' RACE reads; one entry per CDR3 protein. The repertoire holds hundreds of thousands of distinct CDR3 sequences, 21% seen once, with roughly 4% in the top ten. There are 15 residues in the CDR3. The germline V gene encodes CDR1 LGHNA and CDR2 YSLEER. Trimming removed 1 base at V and 1 base at J, with 9 bases between. Study findings and constraints: Fewer insertions were carried by abundant cord blood beta clonotypes, but none was seen in memory repertoires.

This sample was shared with a second study, whose subject was T cells expressing NK-cell markers. That paper states: HCMV serostatus: seven of eight sequenced donors positive, one negative. The contribution of dominant NKG2C+ clonotypes to CD8+ T cells in roughly six donors was about 1.0-8%.

The TCR comes from a woman under 30 in good health. Source material: PBMCs. V usage is TRBV4-3 and J usage is TRBJ2-3; D unresolved. As DNA, the CDR3 is TGCGCCAGCAGCCAAGCCCGATTTCGCACAGATACGCAGTATTTT. It encodes CASSQARFRTDTQYF.